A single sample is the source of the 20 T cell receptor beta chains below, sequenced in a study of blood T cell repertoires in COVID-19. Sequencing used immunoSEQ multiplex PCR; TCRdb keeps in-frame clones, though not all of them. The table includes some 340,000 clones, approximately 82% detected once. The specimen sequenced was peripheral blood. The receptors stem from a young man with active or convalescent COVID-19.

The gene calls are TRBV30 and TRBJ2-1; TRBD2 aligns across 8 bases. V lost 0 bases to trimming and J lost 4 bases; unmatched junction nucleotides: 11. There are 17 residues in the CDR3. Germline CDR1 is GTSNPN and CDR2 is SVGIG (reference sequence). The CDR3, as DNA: TGTGCCTGGAGTGTATCCCCTCGGGGCGGGGGGTACAATGAGCAGTTCTTC. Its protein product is CAWSVSPRGGGYNEQFF.

This CDR3 reads CASSVDTSAAYEQYF. CDR3 DNA: TGTGCCAGCAGCGTGGATACTAGCGCCGCCTACGAGCAGTACTTC. The V gene is TRBV9, the J gene TRBJ2-7; 7 bases agree with TRBD2. V lost 2 bases, J lost 2 bases, and 7 bases stayed unmatched. The germline V gene has CDR1 SGDLS and CDR2 YYNGEE. This CDR3 spans 15 amino acids.

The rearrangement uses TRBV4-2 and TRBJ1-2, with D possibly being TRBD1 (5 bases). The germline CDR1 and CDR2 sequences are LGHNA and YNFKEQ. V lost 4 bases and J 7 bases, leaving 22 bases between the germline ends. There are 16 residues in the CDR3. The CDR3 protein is CASSLSGSDSLFGYTF. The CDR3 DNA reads TGTGCCAGCAGCCTATCAGGCTCTGACAGTCTCTTTGGCTACACCTTC.

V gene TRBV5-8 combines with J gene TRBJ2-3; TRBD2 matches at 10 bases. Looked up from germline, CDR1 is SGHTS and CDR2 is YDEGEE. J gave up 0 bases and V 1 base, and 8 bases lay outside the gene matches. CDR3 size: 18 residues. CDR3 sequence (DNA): TGTGCCAGCAGCTTGTTCGTAGCGGGAGGTCCTAGCACAGATACGCAGTATTTT. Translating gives CASSLFVAGGPSTDTQYF.

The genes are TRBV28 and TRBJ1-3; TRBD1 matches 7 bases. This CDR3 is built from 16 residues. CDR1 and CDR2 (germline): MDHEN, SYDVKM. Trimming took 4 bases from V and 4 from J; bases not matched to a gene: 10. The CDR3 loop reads CASSSQGGPAGNTIYF. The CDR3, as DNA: TGTGCCAGCAGTTCCCAGGGGGGCCCGGCGGGAAACACCATATATTTT.

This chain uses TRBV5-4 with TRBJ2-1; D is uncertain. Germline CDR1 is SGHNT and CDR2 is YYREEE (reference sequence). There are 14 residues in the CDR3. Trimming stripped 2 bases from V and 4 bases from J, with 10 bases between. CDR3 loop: CASSFLDQYNEQFF. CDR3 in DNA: TGTGCCAGCAGCTTTCTAGATCAGTACAATGAGCAGTTCTTC.

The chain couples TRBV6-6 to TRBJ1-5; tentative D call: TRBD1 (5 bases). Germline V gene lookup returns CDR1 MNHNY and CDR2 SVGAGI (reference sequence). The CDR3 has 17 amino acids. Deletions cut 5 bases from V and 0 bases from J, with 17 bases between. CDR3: CASSRAGLYDSNQPQHF. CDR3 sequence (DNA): TGTGCCAGCAGTCGAGCGGGACTTTACGATAGCAATCAGCCCCAGCATTTT.

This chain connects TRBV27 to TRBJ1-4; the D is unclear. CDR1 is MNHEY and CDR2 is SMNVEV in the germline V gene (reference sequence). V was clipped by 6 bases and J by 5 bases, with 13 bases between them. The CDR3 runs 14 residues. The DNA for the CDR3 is TGTGCCAGCAGCGACACGGCAATGAATGAAAAACTGTTTTTT. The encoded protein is CASSDTAMNEKLFF.

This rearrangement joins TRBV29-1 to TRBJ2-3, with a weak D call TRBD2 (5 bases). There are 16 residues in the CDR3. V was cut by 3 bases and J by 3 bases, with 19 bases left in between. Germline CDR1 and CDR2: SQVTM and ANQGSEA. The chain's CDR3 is CSVDVTSQEVTDTQYF. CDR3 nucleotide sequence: TGCAGCGTTGATGTAACATCCCAGGAGGTTACAGATACGCAGTATTTT.

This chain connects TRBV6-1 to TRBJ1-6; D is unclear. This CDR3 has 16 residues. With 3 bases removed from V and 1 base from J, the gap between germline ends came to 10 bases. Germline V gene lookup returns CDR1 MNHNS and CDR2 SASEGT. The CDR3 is CASSEVRSSYNSPLHF. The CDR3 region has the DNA TGTGCCAGCAGTGAGGTCAGATCATCCTATAATTCACCCCTCCACTTT.

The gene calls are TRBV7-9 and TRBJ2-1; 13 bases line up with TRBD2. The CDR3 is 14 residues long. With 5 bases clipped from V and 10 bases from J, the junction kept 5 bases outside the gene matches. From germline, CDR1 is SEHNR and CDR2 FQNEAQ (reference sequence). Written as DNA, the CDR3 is TGTGCCAGCAGCGGGGGGACTAGCGGGGCGGAGCAGTTCTTC. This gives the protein CASSGGTSGAEQFF.

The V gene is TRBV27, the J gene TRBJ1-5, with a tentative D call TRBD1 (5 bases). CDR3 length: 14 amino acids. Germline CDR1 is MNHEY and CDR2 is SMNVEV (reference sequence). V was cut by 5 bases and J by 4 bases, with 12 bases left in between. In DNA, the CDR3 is TGTGCCAGCAGTCCTCGACAGACGAATCAGCCCCAGCATTTT. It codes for CASSPRQTNQPQHF.

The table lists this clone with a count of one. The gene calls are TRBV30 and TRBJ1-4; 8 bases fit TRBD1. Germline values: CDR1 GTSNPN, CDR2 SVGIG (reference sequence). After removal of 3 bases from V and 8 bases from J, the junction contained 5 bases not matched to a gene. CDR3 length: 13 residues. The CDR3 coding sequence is TGTGCCTGGAGGGCCAGGGGGCGCGAAAAACTGTTTTTT. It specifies CAWRARGREKLFF.

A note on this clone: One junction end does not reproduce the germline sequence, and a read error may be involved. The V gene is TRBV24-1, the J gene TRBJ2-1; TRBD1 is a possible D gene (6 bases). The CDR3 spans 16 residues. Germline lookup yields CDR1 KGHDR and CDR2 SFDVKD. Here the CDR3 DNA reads TGTGCCGCCAGTGAAACGGACAGCCGCAAGTTCAATGAGCAGTTCTTC. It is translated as CAASETDSRKFNEQFF.

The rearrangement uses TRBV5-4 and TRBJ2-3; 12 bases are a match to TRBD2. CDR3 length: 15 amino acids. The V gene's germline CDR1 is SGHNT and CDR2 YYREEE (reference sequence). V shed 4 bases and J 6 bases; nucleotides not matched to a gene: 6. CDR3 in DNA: TGTGCCAGCAGCCCGGGACTAGCGGGTGCTGATACGCAGTATTTT. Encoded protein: CASSPGLAGADTQYF.

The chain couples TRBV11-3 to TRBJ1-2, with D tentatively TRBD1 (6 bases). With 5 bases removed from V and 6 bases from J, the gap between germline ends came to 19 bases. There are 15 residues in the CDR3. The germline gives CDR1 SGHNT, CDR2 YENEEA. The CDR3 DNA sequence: TGTGCCAGCAGCCCTGGCGAGGGGGAATATCATGGCTACACCTTC. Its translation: CASSPGEGEYHGYTF.

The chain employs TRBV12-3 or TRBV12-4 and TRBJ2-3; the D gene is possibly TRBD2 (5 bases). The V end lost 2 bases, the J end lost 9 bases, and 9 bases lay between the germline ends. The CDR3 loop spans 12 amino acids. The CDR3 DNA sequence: TGTGCCAGCAGTTTAATCAGGAGGACGCAGTATTTT. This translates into CASSLIRRTQYF.

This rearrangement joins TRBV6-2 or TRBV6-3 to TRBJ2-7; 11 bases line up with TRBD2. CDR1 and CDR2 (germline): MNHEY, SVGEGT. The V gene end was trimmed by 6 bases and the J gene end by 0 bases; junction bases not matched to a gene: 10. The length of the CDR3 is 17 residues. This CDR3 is CASSSLTSGTYSYEQYF. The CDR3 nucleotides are TGTGCCAGCAGCTCCCTGACTAGCGGGACCTACTCCTACGAGCAGTACTTC.

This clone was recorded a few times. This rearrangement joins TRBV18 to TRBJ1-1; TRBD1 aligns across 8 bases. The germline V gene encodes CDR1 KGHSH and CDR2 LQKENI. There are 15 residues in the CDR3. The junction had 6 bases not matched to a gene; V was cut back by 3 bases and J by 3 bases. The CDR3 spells CASSPQKQGDTEAFF. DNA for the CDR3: TGTGCCAGCTCACCTCAGAAACAGGGGGACACTGAAGCTTTCTTT.

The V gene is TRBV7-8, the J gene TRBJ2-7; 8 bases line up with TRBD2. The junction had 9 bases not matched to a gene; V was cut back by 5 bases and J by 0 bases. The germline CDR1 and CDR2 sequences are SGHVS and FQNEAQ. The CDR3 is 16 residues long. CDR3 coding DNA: TGTGCCAGCAGCCCTAACGTTGGGACTAGCTCCTACGAGCAGTACTTC. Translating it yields CASSPNVGTSSYEQYF.